This T cell receptor beta chain was sequenced for a study of blood T cells in healthy people across ages. Study as a whole: For every two T cells, template switching captured about one barcoded beta molecule.

In its sample, this clonotype was seen many times. Its antigen is currently unknown. This CDR3 has 15 residues. Germline lookup yields CDR1 SGHRS and CDR2 YFSETQ. Deletions cut 0 bases from V and 7 bases from J, with 16 bases between. A sample-barcoded 5' primer and a J-beta primer mix were used in a second PCR of roughly 6 to 11 cycles. TCRdb reprocessed the 5' RACE reads via MiXCR and lists one record per CDR3 protein. The table records more than 800,000 distinct CDR3 sequences, 29% of them present only once. Study-level points and caveats: Per million T cells, TCR beta diversity dropped about linearly as age rose.

The TCR sequence derives from an elderly woman in good health. The sequenced sample was blood. This chain joins TRBV5-1 and TRBJ1-2; perhaps TRBD1 as D (6 bases). The chain's CDR3 is CASSLAGTMSRGYTF. For the CDR3, the DNA is TGCGCCAGCAGCTTGGCCGGGACAATGAGCCGTGGCTACACCTTC.